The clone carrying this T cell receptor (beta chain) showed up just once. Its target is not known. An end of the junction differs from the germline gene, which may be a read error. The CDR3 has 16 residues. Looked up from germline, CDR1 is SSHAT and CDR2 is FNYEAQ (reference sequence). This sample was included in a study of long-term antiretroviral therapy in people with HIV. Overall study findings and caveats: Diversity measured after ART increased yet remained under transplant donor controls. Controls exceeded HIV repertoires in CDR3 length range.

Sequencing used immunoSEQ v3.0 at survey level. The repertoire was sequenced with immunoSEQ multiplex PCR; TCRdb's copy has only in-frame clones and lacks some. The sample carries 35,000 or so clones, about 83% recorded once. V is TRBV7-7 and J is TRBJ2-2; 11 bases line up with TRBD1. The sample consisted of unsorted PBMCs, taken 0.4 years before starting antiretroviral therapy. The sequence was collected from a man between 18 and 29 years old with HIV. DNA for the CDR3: TGTGCTAGCAGCCCGGGGACAGGGGGGTACACCGGGGAGCTGTTTTTT. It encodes CASSPGTGGYTGELFF.